What follows describes a single TCR beta chain. Its antigen is still unknown. The sequencing machine was a NextSeq 550. The Human TCR Profiling Kit (MiLaboratory) was used to make UMI-labeled 5' RACE TRB cDNA libraries. cDNA synthesis used the entire amount of extracted RNA, and PCR amplification then used the entire amount of cDNA produced. Libraries were prepared in parallel with an identical number of PCR cycles. As for how the authors treated the data: MIGEC and MiXCR extracted about 48,000 +/- 9,800 unique UMI-labeled TRB cDNA molecules per library, requiring at least two reads per UMI. An average of approximately 40,000 +/- 10,000 functional in-frame TRB CDR3 nucleotide clonotypes without stop codons was found per library. Diversity metrics, including normalized Shannon-Wiener and Chao1, were computed in VDJtools after downsampling to 5000 UMI-labeled TRB molecules per sample. VDJtools computed clonotype-size-weighted physicochemical properties of the central five CDR3 residues: interaction energy, strength, volume and Kidera factor 4. Each entry corresponds to one CDR3 protein sequence from reads that TCRdb reprocessed, and DNA is not given. TCRdb's processing, not the study's, gives the V and J calls here. This sample's table lists about 26,000 distinct CDR3 sequences. The top ten hold 2.8% of the sample.

Each CD8+ T cell subset was flow-sorted in triplicate, and 300,000 to 350,000 cells per subset were placed directly into RLT lysis buffer. Naive CD8+ T cells were defined stringently as CD45RO-CCR7+CD27+CD95- to exclude memory contaminants. Peripheral blood mononuclear cells were isolated from buffy coats by standard density gradient centrifugation. A FACSAria III was used to flow-sort naive CXCR3-negative and CXCR3-positive CD8+ T cells. Total RNA was extracted from sorted cells with an RNeasy Mini Kit. This sample was taken from a study of CXCR3-negative and CXCR3-positive naive CD8 T cells (dated 2019 in TCRdb). With regard to the full study: In total, some 130 million TRB reads were obtained, corresponding to roughly 1.5 +/- 0.3 million reads per library. The TRBV-TRBJ cluster analysis covered naive subsets from about 5 donors and memory cells from 3 donors. Data from ten or so donors, pooled across two independent experiments, went into the diversity and physicochemical repertoire analyses. Findings and caveats that apply to the study as a whole: Freshly isolated PBMCs were used for most assays because CXCR3 expression went down partially after cryopreservation. Comparably high repertoire diversity was found in both naive subsets, whereas much lower repertoire diversity was found in memory CD8+ T cells. Because surface CD5, which is linked to self-reactivity in mice, was comparable between the naive subsets, TCR interaction strength was also inferred from the physicochemical properties of TRB CDR3s. Compared with CXCR3-negative naive cells, CXCR3-positive naive cells had TRB CDR3s with higher hydrophobicity (lower Kidera factor 4), lower energy, and higher strength and volume indices. Similar TRBV-TRBJ usage was shown by naive CXCR3-negative and CXCR3-positive cells from the same donor, whereas distinct patterns were shown by memory cells.

CDR1 and CDR2, per the germline V gene (reference sequence), are LGHDT and YNNKEL. Inclusive of the bounding cysteine and phenylalanine, the CDR3 is 15 residues long. Only the protein is on record. Sequenced input: naive CXCR3- CD8+ T cells from blood. The sample's cell subset or site label, decoded: CD45RO-CCR7+CD27+CD95- naive CD8+ T cells lacking CXCR3 (TNR3-). The source of this sequence is a human donor in good health. Some clones in this sample may be carry-over from other donors' samples. Here the chain combines TRBV3-1 and TRBJ2-5; TCRdb calls TRBD1, which cannot be checked without DNA. CDR3 reads: CASSQESGVEETQYF.